These 20 T cell receptor beta chains were sequenced from one sample in a study of PD-1 blockade in classical Hodgkin lymphoma. Repertoires were generated with immunoSEQ multiplex PCR, while TCRdb's copy carries only in-frame clones and drops some. The repertoire consists of some 16,000 clones, with about two thirds occurring once and the leading ten covering approximately 8.8%. No patient escaped relapse after autologous stem cell transplantation, and brentuximab vedotin exposure varied. The sample in question was peripheral blood mononuclear cells (PBMCs), obtained before the second cycle of nivolumab. The receptors originated from a human donor with classical Hodgkin lymphoma.

The J gene is TRBJ1-1, the V gene TRBV6-4; D unclear. There are 13 residues in the CDR3. With 5 bases removed from V and 2 bases from J, the gap between germline ends came to 9 bases. Per germline, CDR1 MRHNA and CDR2 SNTAGT. CDR3 sequence: CASSKGSNTEAFF. In DNA form, the CDR3 reads TGTGCCAGCAGTAAGGGTAGCAACACTGAAGCTTTCTTT.

On this clone: Different DNA sequences within this sample yield the same CDR3. The V call is TRBV7-2, the J call TRBJ2-7; 7 bases map to TRBD2. J lost 0 bases, V lost 2 bases, and 1 base had no gene match. The germline V gene has CDR1 SGHTA and CDR2 FQGNSA. CDR3 length: 14 residues. As DNA, the CDR3 is TGTGCCAGCAGCTTAAGGGAGGGCTCCTACGAGCAGTACTTC. It translates to CASSLREGSYEQYF. Combining the CDR3 with reference TRBV7-2 and TRBJ2-7 gives the whole variable domain GAGVSQSPSNKVTEKGKDVELRCDPISGHTALYWYRQSLGQGLEFLIYFQGNSAPDKSGLPSDRFSAERTGGSVSTLTIQRTQQEDSAVYLCASSLREGSYEQYFGPGTRLTVT.

The chain couples TRBV5-1 to TRBJ2-1; possible D gene TRBD2, 5 bases. V was shortened by 0 bases and J by 4 bases, with 8 bases between the two germline ends. The CDR3 is 14 residues long. Germline V gene lookup returns CDR1 SGHRS and CDR2 YFSETQ. Here the CDR3 reads CASSLALEYNEQFF. In DNA, the CDR3 is TGCGCCAGCAGCTTGGCACTAGAGTACAATGAGCAGTTCTTC.

This clone was found a few times. J is TRBJ1-4 and V is TRBV7-6; D not resolved. CDR1 is SGHVS, CDR2 FNYEAQ, per germline. There are 13 residues in the CDR3. With 2 bases removed from V and 7 bases from J, the gap between germline ends came to 8 bases. The DNA for the CDR3 is TGTGCCAGCAGCTTAAATGCGGGTGAAAAACTGTTTTTT. It is translated as CASSLNAGEKLFF.

In DNA form, the CDR3 reads TGTGCCAGCAGATTCGGGACAGCCGTTAATTCACCCCTCCACTTT. It yields the protein CASRFGTAVNSPLHF. The chain uses TRBV28 and TRBJ1-6, with 7 bases aligning to TRBD1. The J segment lost 6 bases and the V segment lost 6 bases, leaving 8 bases of the junction unmatched. The germline gives CDR1 MDHEN, CDR2 SYDVKM. The CDR3 length is 15 residues.

This clone was seen a handful of times. The chain links TRBV11-2 to TRBJ2-7; 7 bases agree with TRBD1. The CDR3 is 14 residues long. The ends lost 1 base at V and 4 bases at J; junction bases unmatched: 4. Germline V gene lookup returns CDR1 SGHAT and CDR2 FQNNGV. The CDR3 nucleotides read TGTGCCAGCAGCTTAGCCGGGACAGCGTACGAGCAGTACTTC. Translated: CASSLAGTAYEQYF.

The J gene is TRBJ2-5, the V gene TRBV29-1, with 9 positions matching TRBD2. Per the germline V gene, CDR1 is SQVTM and CDR2 is ANQGSEA. The V gene end was trimmed by 3 bases and the J gene end by 4 bases; junction bases not matched to a gene: 6. This CDR3 is 14 amino acids long. The CDR3 coding sequence is TGCAGCGTTGATTGGCGGGAGGGCATAGAGACCCAGTACTTC. Translated: CSVDWREGIETQYF.

CDR3 sequence reads: CASSPLRSQASGTSGANVLTF. DNA of the CDR3: TGTGCCAGCTCACCACTTAGGTCGCAGGCTAGCGGTACCTCTGGGGCCAACGTCCTGACTTTC. The rearrangement joins TRBV18 to TRBJ2-6, with TRBD2 identical over 7 bases. CDR3 length equals 21 residues. Germline trimming cut 1 base from V and 0 bases from J; bases unmatched to any gene: 15. Germline values: CDR1 KGHSH, CDR2 LQKENI.

The chain links TRBV7-6 to TRBJ2-1, with unresolved D. Deletions cut 1 base from V and 6 bases from J, with 7 bases between. CDR1 and CDR2 from the germline V gene are SGHVS and FNYEAQ. The CDR3 loop spans 13 amino acids. The CDR3 DNA reads TGTGCCAGCAGCTTAGGGCCGAGCAATGAGCAGTTCTTC. Amino acid sequence: CASSLGPSNEQFF.

The chain recombines TRBV7-6 with TRBJ1-2; no clear D. CDR1 and CDR2 (germline): SGHVS, FNYEAQ. CDR3 length: 13 residues. Trimming removed 1 base at V and 2 bases at J, with 5 bases between. DNA for the CDR3: TGTGCCAGCAGCTTAGAACCGAACTATGGCTACACCTTC. Translation: CASSLEPNYGYTF.

The V and J genes are TRBV6-5 and TRBJ1-5, with D tentatively TRBD1 (5 bases). The CDR3 is made up of 15 amino acids. The germline V gene encodes CDR1 MNHEY and CDR2 SVGAGI. Deletions cut 6 bases from V and 0 bases from J, with 12 bases between. In DNA form, the CDR3 reads TGTGCCAGCAGCTTACAGGTATATAGCAATCAGCCCCAGCATTTT. This sequence encodes CASSLQVYSNQPQHF.

The gene calls are TRBV15 and TRBJ1-1; 8 nucleotides match TRBD1. The CDR3 contains 16 residues. V lost 3 bases, J lost 1 base, and 7 bases stayed unmatched. Germline CDR1 is LNHNV and CDR2 is YYDKDF (reference sequence). DNA for the CDR3: TGTGCCACCAGCAGCATCAGACAGGGGTGGAACACTGAAGCTTTCTTT. This sequence encodes CATSSIRQGWNTEAFF.

The chain employs TRBV16 and TRBJ2-6; no reliable D call. Germline assignment: CDR1 KGHSY and CDR2 FQNENV. The CDR3 runs 16 residues. Trimming removed 2 bases at V and 2 bases at J, with 10 bases between. The CDR3 DNA follows: TGTGCCAGCAGCCAAGGTCATAGGGCTGGGGCCAACGTCCTGACTTTC. This encodes CASSQGHRAGANVLTF. Looking up the rest from reference TRBV16 and TRBJ2-6 gives the full variable domain: GEEVAQTPKHLVRGEGQKAKLYCAPIKGHSYVFWYQQVLKNEFKFLISFQNENVFDETGMPKERFSAKCLPNSPCSLEIQATKLEDSAVYFCASSQGHRAGANVLTFGAGSRLTVL.

In its sample, this clone is medium-sized. The V gene is TRBV27, the J gene TRBJ2-2, with unresolved D. Trimming removed 1 base at V and 6 bases at J, with 3 bases between. The CDR3 spans 12 residues. The germline V gene has CDR1 MNHEY and CDR2 SMNVEV (reference sequence). CDR3 loop: CASSLYAGELFF. The CDR3 DNA follows: TGTGCCAGCAGTTTATACGCCGGGGAGCTGTTTTTT.

This clone qualifies as medium-sized. The V and J genes are TRBV19 and TRBJ2-1, with a tentative D call TRBD1 (6 bases). V lost 7 bases to trimming and J lost 7 bases, with 14 bases between them. The germline V gene encodes CDR1 LNHDA and CDR2 SQIVND (reference sequence). CDR3 length: 13 residues. The CDR3 loop is CASTLTGWNEQFF. CDR3 bases: TGTGCCAGTACCTTGACAGGATGGAATGAGCAGTTCTTC. Looking up the rest from reference TRBV19 and TRBJ2-1 gives the full variable domain: DGGITQSPKYLFRKEGQNVTLSCEQNLNHDAMYWYRQDPGQGLRLIYYSQIVNDFQKGDIAEGYSVSREKKESFPLTVTSAQKNPTAFYLCASTLTGWNEQFFGPGTRLTVL.

This chain uses TRBV27 with TRBJ2-1; D not certain. Germline CDR1 and CDR2: MNHEY and SMNVEV (reference sequence). The CDR3 totals 14 residues. Deletions cut 1 base from V and 5 bases from J, with 9 bases between. The CDR3: CASSLLAKHNEQFF. The CDR3 DNA sequence: TGTGCCAGCAGTTTATTGGCCAAACACAATGAGCAGTTCTTC.

The CDR3 DNA is TGTGCCAGCAGCAAAGTTCCAAGAGGAGAGACCCAGTACTTC. This sequence encodes CASSKVPRGETQYF. This chain links TRBV21-1 with TRBJ2-5; TRBD2 was called by the table and not checked on the DNA. TRBV21-1 is flagged as a pseudogene. The CDR3 runs 14 residues.

The V and J genes are TRBV27 and TRBJ2-3; D might be TRBD1 or TRBD2, each matching 5 bases. The length of the CDR3 is 16 residues. Trimming cost V 3 bases and J 4 bases, with 17 bases left between them. Germline-derived CDR1 and CDR2 are MNHEY and SMNVEV (reference sequence). This CDR3 is CASSFTRGPESDTQYF. In DNA, the CDR3 is TGTGCCAGCAGTTTTACCCGGGGCCCCGAGTCAGATACGCAGTATTTT.

There are a few counts of this clone. CDR3 in DNA: TGTGCCAGCAGGATTGGACGCCCGGTTCCCTATGGCTACACCTTC. Its protein product is CASRIGRPVPYGYTF. This sequence joins TRBV2 and TRBJ1-2; D is unclear. This CDR3 region has 15 residues. The germline V gene encodes CDR1 SNHLY and CDR2 FYNNEI. Deletions cut 6 bases from V and 4 bases from J, with 18 bases between. Supplemented by reference TRBV2 and TRBJ1-2, the full variable domain reads EPEVTQTPSHQVTQMGQEVILRCVPISNHLYFYWYRQILGQKVEFLVSFYNNEISEKSEIFDDQFSVERPDGSNFTLKIRSTKLEDSAMYFCASRIGRPVPYGYTFGSGTRLTVV.

This chain links TRBV6-6 with TRBJ1-1; maybe TRBD1 (5 bases). This CDR3 contains 12 residues. V lost 8 bases to trimming and J lost 5 bases, with 12 bases between them. The germline V gene encodes CDR1 MNHNY and CDR2 SVGAGI (reference sequence). CDR3 in DNA: TGTGCCAGCGGAGGGGATGGGACTGAAGCTTTCTTT. Amino acid sequence: CASGGDGTEAFF.